The source of this T cell receptor beta chain is a study of beta chain features in type 1 diabetes. Blood was drawn once from each donor into heparinised tubes. The draws averaged around 0.12 L. CD4+ naive, central memory, regulatory and stem cell-like memory subsets were isolated by sorting on CD45RO/CCR7/CD25/CD127/CD95/CD27. Note on this clone: The antigen is unknown.

Every isolated RNA sample was fully reverse transcribed, so sequencing captured expressed TCRB transcripts. The data were produced by immunoSEQ multiplex PCR, yet TCRdb's version contains in-frame clones alone and is incomplete. The sample yields more than 150,000 clones, more than 10% seen once. Germline CDR1 is SGHRS and CDR2 is YFSETQ. V shed 0 bases and J shed 6 bases, with 11 bases lying between them. CDR3 length equals 14 residues. General study results and limits: Among patients with Type 1 diabetes, TCRB CDR3s were moderately but significantly shorter in every one of the four CD4+ subsets.

This rearrangement joins TRBV5-1 to TRBJ2-3; TRBD1 is a possible D gene (5 bases). This receptor was taken from a woman younger than 35 in good health. What was sequenced was central memory CD4+ T cells from blood. The CDR3 region has the DNA TGCGCCAGCAGCTTGGGGGGCTTTATGGATACGCAGTATTTT. Protein: CASSLGGFMDTQYF. Based on the CDR3 plus reference TRBV5-1 and TRBJ2-3, the full variable domain is KAGVTQTPRYLIKTRGQQVTLSCSPISGHRSVSWYQQTPGQGLQFLFEYFSETQRNKGNFPGRFSGRQFSNSRSEMNVSTLELGDSALYLCASSLGGFMDTQYFGPGTRLTVL.